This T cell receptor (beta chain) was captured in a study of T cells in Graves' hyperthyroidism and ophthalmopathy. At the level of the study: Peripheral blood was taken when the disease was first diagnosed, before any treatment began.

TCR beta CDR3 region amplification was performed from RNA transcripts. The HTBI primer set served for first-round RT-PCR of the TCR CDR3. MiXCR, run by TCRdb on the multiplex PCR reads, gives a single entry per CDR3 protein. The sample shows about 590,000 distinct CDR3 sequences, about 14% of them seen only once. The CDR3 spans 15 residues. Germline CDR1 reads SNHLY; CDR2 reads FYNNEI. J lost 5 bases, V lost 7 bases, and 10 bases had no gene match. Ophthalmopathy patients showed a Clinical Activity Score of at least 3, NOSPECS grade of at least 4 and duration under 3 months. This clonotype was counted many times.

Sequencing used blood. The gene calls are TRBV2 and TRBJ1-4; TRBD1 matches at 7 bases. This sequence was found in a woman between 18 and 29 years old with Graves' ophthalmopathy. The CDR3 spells CASTTRTGGNEKLFF. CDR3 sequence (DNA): TGTGCCAGCACTACCAGGACAGGCGGGAATGAAAAACTGTTTTTT.